These T cell receptor beta chains were read from a single sample in a study of cytomegalovirus exposure and HLA in healthy donors. This table comes from immunoSEQ multiplex PCR, and its TCRdb copy is limited to in-frame clones, with some not included. The sample comprises 180,000 or so clones, roughly four fifths of which are singletons, and 6.5% rests with the top ten. Sample: PBMCs. The receptors were gathered from a woman aged 45-65 years in good health and CMV-seropositive. CDR3s include the opening cysteine and the closing phenylalanine or tryptophan. A D gene is named only where the DNA matches it firmly. The listing skips clone size in some rows; elsewhere it reads once, few, many or a size class.

D	V	length	size	J	CDR3	DNA
NA	TRBV7-9	11	NA	TRBJ2-3	CVGGTWDTQYF	TGTGTCGGCGGGACCTGGGATACGCAGTATTTT
TRBD1	TRBV30	13	NA	TRBJ2-5	CAWSTGGEETQYF	TGTGCCTGGTCCACAGGGGGAGAAGAGACCCAGTACTTC
TRBD2	TRBV28	15	once	TRBJ2-7	CASSLVAGETYEQYF	TGTGCCAGCAGTTTAGTAGCGGGAGAGACCTACGAGCAGTACTTC
TRBD2	TRBV5-6	14	NA	TRBJ2-3	CASSRAGTTDTQYF	TGTGCCAGCAGCCGAGCGGGGACCACAGATACGCAGTATTTT
NA	TRBV18	14	few	TRBJ2-2	CASLLQGSVGELFF	TGTGCCAGCTTACTACAGGGATCGGTCGGGGAGCTGTTTTTT
TRBD1	TRBV2	14	NA	TRBJ2-7	CASSTGTGVHEQYF	TGTGCCAGCAGTACCGGGACAGGGGTCCACGAGCAGTACTTC
TRBD1	TRBV27	13	NA	TRBJ1-2	CASRGQGSRGYTF	TGTGCCAGCAGAGGACAGGGATCAAGGGGCTACACCTTC
NA	TRBV4-1	13	few	TRBJ1-2	CASSQGRVYGYTF	TGCGCCAGCAGCCAAGGGAGGGTCTATGGCTACACCTTC
NA	TRBV9	17	NA	TRBJ1-2	CASSARDRGADNYGYTF	TGTGCCAGCAGCGCGAGAGATCGGGGGGCGGATAACTATGGCTACACCTTC
NA	TRBV9	15	NA	TRBJ2-5	CASSAGHGGGGTQYF	TGTGCCAGCAGCGCAGGTCACGGGGGTGGGGGGACCCAGTACTTC
TRBD2	TRBV30	16	NA	TRBJ2-3	CALSTSGMLGTDTQYF	TGTGCCTTAAGTACTAGCGGGATGTTAGGCACAGATACGCAGTATTTT
TRBD2	TRBV11-3	19	NA	TRBJ2-3	CASSLDGPGLAGGRHTQYF	TGTGCCAGCAGCTTAGATGGCCCGGGACTAGCGGGGGGGCGTCATACGCAGTATTTT
NA	TRBV4-3	15	NA	TRBJ2-6	CASSQSQAGANVLTF	TGCGCCAGCAGCCAAAGTCAGGCCGGGGCCAACGTCCTGACTTTC
NA	TRBV29-1	13	NA	TRBJ2-3	CSVNSGSADTQYF	TGCAGCGTTAACTCCGGTAGCGCAGATACGCAGTATTTT
TRBD1	TRBV5-6	15	few	TRBJ2-6	CASSSTGAGANVLTF	TGTGCCAGCAGCTCCACAGGGGCTGGGGCCAACGTCCTGACTTTC
TRBD1	TRBV2	13	NA	TRBJ2-7	CASRGQGFGEQYF	TGTGCCAGCAGAGGACAGGGGTTCGGCGAGCAGTACTTC
TRBD1	TRBV6-5	13	NA	TRBJ2-7	CATNRGLRDEQYF	TGTGCCACGAACAGGGGGCTCCGCGACGAGCAGTACTTC
TRBD1	TRBV5-4	13	NA	TRBJ1-2	CASSPEGAGGYTF	TGTGCCAGCAGCCCCGAGGGGGCTGGTGGCTACACCTTC
NA	TRBV6-1	16	NA	TRBJ2-2	CASSEEPGGLTGELFF	TGTGCCAGCAGTGAAGAGCCCGGGGGGCTGACCGGGGAGCTGTTTTTT
TRBD1	TRBV5-1	13	NA	TRBJ2-5	CASSTDREETQYF	TGCGCCAGCAGCACTGACAGGGAGGAGACCCAGTACTTC
TRBD2	TRBV13	19	NA	TRBJ2-5	CASSPPLGESGRSRETQYF	TGTGCCAGCAGCCCACCTCTGGGGGAGAGCGGGAGATCACGGGAGACCCAGTACTTC
NA	TRBV9	13	NA	TRBJ2-5	CASSVSPAGTQYF	TGTGCCAGCAGCGTGAGCCCCGCGGGGACCCAGTACTTC
NA	TRBV14	15	NA	TRBJ2-2	CASSFTTASTGELFF	TGTGCCAGCAGCTTCACTACCGCGAGCACCGGGGAGCTGTTTTTT
NA	TRBV5-4	13	NA	TRBJ2-3	CASSSQGADTQYF	TGTGCCAGCAGCTCTCAGGGCGCGGATACGCAGTATTTT
TRBD1	TRBV4-1	14	NA	TRBJ2-5	CASRRTGAQETQYF	TGCGCCAGCCGAAGGACAGGGGCGCAAGAGACCCAGTACTTC
TRBD1	TRBV27	14	once	TRBJ2-2	CASSADRGTGELFF	TGTGCCAGCAGTGCGGACAGGGGAACCGGGGAGCTGTTTTTT
TRBD1	TRBV9	17	NA	TRBJ2-7	CASSYWTGGNRYYERYF	TGTGCCAGCAGCTACTGGACAGGGGGCAACCGGTACTACGAGCGGTACTTC
TRBD1	TRBV10-3	14	NA	TRBJ2-1	CAISGTGGGNEQFF	TGTGCCATCAGCGGGACAGGGGGAGGGAATGAGCAGTTCTTC
NA	TRBV21-1	15	NA	TRBJ2-3	CASSNSGRASDTQYF	TGTGCCAGCAGCAATAGCGGGAGGGCCTCAGATACGCAGTATTTT
TRBD1	TRBV2	17	once	TRBJ2-6	CASSLGQGGFGANVLTF	TGTGCCAGCAGCCTAGGACAGGGGGGATTCGGGGCCAACGTCCTGACTTTC
TRBD1	TRBV28	15	NA	TRBJ2-1	CASSLRGQGAGEQFF	TGTGCCAGCAGCCTCCGGGGACAGGGGGCTGGTGAGCAGTTCTTC
NA	TRBV25-1	13	NA	TRBJ1-1	CASSDRVNTEAFF	TGTGCCAGCAGTGACAGGGTGAACACTGAAGCTTTCTTT
NA	TRBV18	13	NA	TRBJ1-2	CASSPAPGNGYTF	TGTGCCAGCTCACCAGCCCCAGGCAATGGCTACACCTTC
NA	TRBV21-1	17	NA	TRBJ1-1	CASSKDGQGARNTEAFF	TGTGCCAGCAGCAAAGATGGGCAGGGGGCGAGGAACACTGAAGCTTTCTTT
TRBD1	TRBV19	14	NA	TRBJ2-7	CASSVGQGSYEQYF	TGTGCCAGTAGTGTGGGACAGGGGTCCTACGAGCAGTACTTC
TRBD1	TRBV29-1	13	NA	TRBJ2-3	CSAPQGAGDTQYF	TGCAGCGCCCCCCAGGGGGCAGGGGATACGCAGTATTTT
NA	TRBV5-1	14	NA	TRBJ1-1	CASSEQGSNTEAFF	TGCGCCAGCAGCGAACAGGGCTCGAACACTGAAGCTTTCTTT
NA	TRBV7-9	14	NA	TRBJ1-5	CASSPSGAWQPQHF	TGTGCCAGCAGCCCCAGCGGGGCTTGGCAGCCCCAGCATTTT
NA	TRBV6-5	13	NA	TRBJ2-3	CASRGLSADTQYF	TGTGCCAGCCGGGGTCTAAGCGCAGATACGCAGTATTTT
TRBD1	TRBV7-8	15	NA	TRBJ2-7	CASSPRQGPSYEQYF	TGTGCCAGCAGCCCTAGACAGGGGCCTTCCTACGAGCAGTACTTC
TRBD1	TRBV30	15	NA	TRBJ1-3	CAWTWTGYSGNTIYF	TGTGCCTGGACTTGGACAGGTTACTCTGGAAACACCATATATTTT